The 20 T cell receptor beta chains below all came from one sample that was sequenced in a study of OX40 agonist ivuxolimab in advanced cancers. Measured with immunoSEQ multiplex PCR; TCRdb has only the in-frame clones, and not every one. The sample has approximately 19,000 clones; 88% are singletons. The material sequenced was CD4+ or CD8+ T cells sorted from blood, taken in a trial of the OX40 agonist ivuxolimab. Every receptor here comes from an adult with an advanced solid tumor such as melanoma, head and neck, liver or kidney cancer.

The CDR3 reads CASSFGPTQYF. The CDR3 DNA is TGTGCCAGCAGTTTCGGGCCGACCCAGTACTTC. This chain links TRBV6-5 with TRBJ2-7; no definite D call. The closer fit of TRBJ2-5 to the DNA end suggests the J call may be wrong. The length of the CDR3 is 11 residues. Germline CDR1 and CDR2: MNHEY and SVGAGI.

The DNA for the CDR3 is TGTGCCAGCAGCTTATTTTTAGGGGGCCTTTTGGATACGCAGTATTTT. Translation gives CASSLFLGGLLDTQYF. This chain links TRBV7-2 with TRBJ2-3, with 7 bases that match TRBD1. The trim removed 2 bases at V and 6 bases at J, leaving 11 bases unmatched. The CDR3 consists of 16 residues. The V gene's germline CDR1 is SGHTA and CDR2 FQGNSA.

This sequence joins TRBV2 and TRBJ2-7; TRBD1 is a possible D gene (5 bases). This CDR3 has 13 residues. Germline CDR1 is SNHLY and CDR2 is FYNNEI. V lost 7 bases to trimming and J lost 0 bases, with 10 bases between them. CDR3 coding DNA: TGTGCCAGCATTTCTCAGGGCTCCTACGAGCAGTACTTC. Translated: CASISQGSYEQYF. Combining the CDR3 with reference TRBV2 and TRBJ2-7 gives the whole variable domain EPEVTQTPSHQVTQMGQEVILRCVPISNHLYFYWYRQILGQKVEFLVSFYNNEISEKSEIFDDQFSVERPDGSNFTLKIRSTKLEDSAMYFCASISQGSYEQYFGPGTRLTVT.

This chain uses TRBV2 with TRBJ2-7, with unresolved D. The length of the CDR3 is 12 residues. The germline gives CDR1 SNHLY, CDR2 FYNNEI. The V and J ends lost 8 bases and 3 bases respectively, with 11 bases between them. This CDR3 reads CASLGRIYEQYF. As DNA, the CDR3 is TGTGCCAGCCTTGGACGGATCTACGAGCAGTACTTC.

The V call is TRBV9, the J call TRBJ2-7; 7 bases are a match to TRBD1. The CDR3 is 14 residues long. V lost 0 bases to trimming and J lost 3 bases; unmatched junction nucleotides: 3. Germline V CDR1 and CDR2: SGDLS, YYNGEE. The CDR3 DNA reads as TGTGCCAGCAGCGTAGGACAGGGAATCTACGAGCAGTACTTC. Translated, it gives CASSVGQGIYEQYF.

The chain is built from TRBV15 and TRBJ2-7; D may be TRBD1 (5 bases). CDR1 is LNHNV and CDR2 is YYDKDF in the germline V gene (reference sequence). V gave up 3 bases and J gave up 2 bases, with 11 bases separating them. CDR3 length: 14 amino acids. The CDR3 spells CATSSGAAAYEQYF. The CDR3 bases are TGTGCCACCAGCAGTGGGGCGGCTGCCTACGAGCAGTACTTC. Using reference TRBV15 and TRBJ2-7 for the parts outside the CDR3, the full variable domain is DAMVIQNPRYQVTQFGKPVTLSCSQTLNHNVMYWYQQKSSQAPKLLFHYYDKDFNNEADTPDNFQSRRPNTSFCFLDIRSPGLGDTAMYLCATSSGAAAYEQYFGPGTRLTVT.

This clone has only one observation. The chain employs TRBV6-5 and TRBJ2-5; 10 nucleotides match TRBD2. Germline-derived CDR1 and CDR2 are MNHEY and SVGAGI. This CDR3 contains 15 residues. V trimming: 7 bases; J trimming: 4 bases; junction bases outside the gene matches: 9. The CDR3: CASTIAGGALETQYF. The CDR3 nucleotides read TGTGCCAGCACAATAGCGGGGGGTGCGTTAGAGACCCAGTACTTC.

Written as DNA, the CDR3 is TGTGCCAGCAGCTTAGATGCGGGAAGGGGTGGCTACACCTTC. It codes for CASSLDAGRGGYTF. V usage is TRBV7-9 and J usage is TRBJ1-2; D is perhaps TRBD1 (5 bases). CDR1 is SEHNR, CDR2 FQNEAQ, per germline (reference sequence). This CDR3 has 14 residues. V gave up 1 base and J gave up 7 bases, with 13 bases separating them. The full variable domain, with the rest looked up from reference TRBV7-9 and TRBJ1-2, is DTGVSQNPRHKITKRGQNVTFRCDPISEHNRLYWYRQTLGQGPEFLTYFQNEAQLEKSRLLSDRFSAERPKGSFSTLEIQRTEQGDSAMYLCASSLDAGRGGYTFGSGTRLTVV.

The rearrangement links TRBV6-1 to TRBJ1-2, with 9 bases lining up with TRBD1. V dropped 3 bases and J dropped 5; count of bases not matched to a gene: 4. Per germline, CDR1 MNHNS and CDR2 SASEGT. The length of the CDR3 is 14 residues. CDR3 nucleotide sequence: TGTGCCAGCAGTGAGACCGGGACAGGGTATGGCTACACCTTC. Amino acids: CASSETGTGYGYTF.

This clone was found once. The junction shows a germline mismatch at one end, possibly a read error. The chain recombines TRBV27 with TRBJ2-1, with TRBD2 matching over 12 bases. This CDR3 is built from 14 residues. Germline CDR1 MNHEY, CDR2 SMNVEV (reference sequence). CDR3 in DNA: TGTGCCAGCAGTTTATCGGGGGGACTAGCGGGTATAATCTTC. Residues: CASSLSGGLAGIIF.

This chain connects TRBV28 to TRBJ2-5; TRBD2 aligns across 10 bases. CDR1 is MDHEN and CDR2 is SYDVKM in the germline V gene. V trimming: 4 bases; J trimming: 3 bases; junction bases outside the gene matches: 5. CDR3 length: 15 residues. DNA for the CDR3: TGTGCCAGCAGTTATCTCCTAGCGGGAGAAGAGACCCAGTACTTC. Protein sequence: CASSYLLAGEETQYF.

V gene TRBV2 combines with J gene TRBJ2-7, with TRBD1 identical over 8 bases. Germline-derived CDR1 and CDR2 are SNHLY and FYNNEI. V gave up 11 bases and J gave up 2 bases; unmatched junction bases: 5. The CDR3 extends over 12 amino acids. CDR3 DNA: TGTGCCGGACAGACAGGGGCCTACGAGCAGTACTTC. Translation gives CAGQTGAYEQYF.

The table lists this clone with a count of one. The J gene is TRBJ1-5, the V gene TRBV27; the D gene is possibly TRBD1 (6 bases). V was cut by 4 bases and J by 4 bases, with 8 bases left in between. Germline CDR1 reads MNHEY; CDR2 reads SMNVEV (reference sequence). The CDR3 sequence is 13 residues long. CDR3 DNA sequence: TGTGCCAGCAGTTGGGGGCAGAATCAGCCCCAGCATTTT. Translated: CASSWGQNQPQHF.

This chain links TRBV12-5 with TRBJ2-1, with D unclear. The CDR3 has 12 amino acids. Germline V gene sequence: CDR1 LGHNT, CDR2 FRNRAP. With 6 bases removed from V and 9 bases from J, the gap between germline ends came to 12 bases. CDR3: CASGRRNGEQFF. The CDR3 nucleotides read TGTGCTAGTGGCAGAAGGAACGGTGAGCAGTTCTTC.

The chain couples TRBV13 to TRBJ2-1; D call uncertain. The CDR3 sequence is 13 residues long. CDR1 is PRHDT and CDR2 is FYEKMQ in the germline V gene (reference sequence). CDR3 coding DNA: TGTGCTCAGTCCGCCCACTCCTACAATGAGCAGTTCTTC. Amino acids: CAQSAHSYNEQFF.

CDR3 nucleotides: TGTGCCAGCAATCATCGTGACGGCGCCTACGAGCAGTACTTC. Its translation is CASNHRDGAYEQYF. The chain has TRBV25-1 and TRBJ2-7; D not resolved. Between the trimmed V and J ends, which lost 7 bases and 2 bases, there was a span of 15 bases. CDR3 length: 14 amino acids. CDR1 is MGHDK, CDR2 SYGVNS, per germline.

V and J are TRBV11-3 and TRBJ2-7; 8 nucleotides match TRBD1. The CDR3 covers 14 residues. The germline V gene has CDR1 SGHNT and CDR2 YENEEA. The V segment lost 8 bases and the J segment 2 bases; nucleotides outside the gene matches: 8. CDR3 bases: TGTGCCAGCCCTTTTCCGGGACAGGCCTACGAGCAGTACTTC. Protein sequence: CASPFPGQAYEQYF.

This clone was seen more than once but under ten times. The gene calls are TRBV25-1 and TRBJ2-2, with no clear D. The length of the CDR3 is 14 residues. Germline V gives CDR1 MGHDK, CDR2 SYGVNS. Between the trimmed V and J ends, which lost 5 bases and 0 bases, there was a span of 7 bases. The CDR3 protein is CASSWRTNTGELFF. The DNA for the CDR3 is TGTGCCAGCAGTTGGCGTACGAACACCGGGGAGCTGTTTTTT.

This clone was seen a few times. The chain is built from TRBV5-1 and TRBJ1-5; D is unclear. This CDR3 is 15 amino acids long. V lost 0 bases and J 1 base, leaving 8 bases between the germline ends. Germline V CDR1 and CDR2: SGHRS, YFSETQ. In nucleotides, the CDR3 is TGCGCCAGCAGCTTGGCGAGGAGGAGCAATCAGCCCCAGCATTTT. Protein sequence: CASSLARRSNQPQHF.

The V gene is TRBV7-6, the J gene TRBJ2-5; 10 bases match TRBD2. This CDR3 is 17 amino acids long. V shed 4 bases, J shed 1 base, and the junction held 9 bases outside the gene matches. Germline CDR1 and CDR2: SGHVS and FNYEAQ. In DNA, the CDR3 is TGTGCCAGCAGCTCGCTCCCTAGCGGGAGCCTCCAAGAGACCCAGTACTTC. Amino acids: CASSSLPSGSLQETQYF. The entire variable domain, with the rest obtained from reference TRBV7-6 and TRBJ2-5, is as follows: GAGVSQSPRYKVTKRGQDVALRCDPISGHVSLYWYRQALGQGPEFLTYFNYEAQQDKSGLPNDRFSAERPEGSISTLTIQRTEQRDSAMYRCASSSLPSGSLQETQYFGPGTRLLVL.